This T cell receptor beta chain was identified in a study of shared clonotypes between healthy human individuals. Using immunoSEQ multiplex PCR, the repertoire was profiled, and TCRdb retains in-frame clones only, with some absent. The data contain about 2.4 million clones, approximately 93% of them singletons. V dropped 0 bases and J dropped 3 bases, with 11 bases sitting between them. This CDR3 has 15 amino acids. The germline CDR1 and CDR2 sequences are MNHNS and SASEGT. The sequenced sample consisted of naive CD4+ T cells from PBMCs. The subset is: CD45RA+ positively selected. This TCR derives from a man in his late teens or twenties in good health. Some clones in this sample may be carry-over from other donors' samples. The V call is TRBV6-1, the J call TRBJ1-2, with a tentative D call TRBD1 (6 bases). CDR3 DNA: TGTGCCAGCAGTGAAGCTCACACAGGGTACTATGGCTACACCTTC. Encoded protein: CASSEAHTGYYGYTF.